This T cell receptor beta chain appears in the sequencing data of a study of T-cell reconstitution after alpha-beta-depleted transplantation in children. Unique molecular identifiers were incorporated when the TCRbeta library was constructed. In TCRdb, the PCR reads were re-called with MiXCR into one record per CDR3 protein. The profile shows more than 2,500 distinct CDR3 sequences, over 25% of them singletons. The ends lost 0 bases at V and 0 bases at J; junction bases unmatched: 1. From germline, CDR1 is MNHEY and CDR2 SVGAGI. The CDR3 is 17 amino acids. The receptor was isolated from a male patient between 2 and 10 years old who had a stem cell transplant for acute myeloid leukemia, so the T cells may come from the graft donor. The source was PBMCs, mostly from graft donor cells, collected 60 days after TCRalphabeta/CD19-depleted stem cell transplant. The chain has TRBV6-5 and TRBJ2-2; 10 bases are a match to TRBD2. In DNA, the CDR3 is TGTGCCAGCAGTTACTCCGGACTAGCGGCGAACACCGGGGAGCTGTTTTTT. Its protein product is CASSYSGLAANTGELFF.